This T cell receptor (beta chain) was captured by sequencing in a study of cytomegalovirus exposure and HLA in healthy donors. Use of 60 Vbeta and 13 Jbeta primers characterized the PCR. The data were produced by immunoSEQ multiplex PCR, yet TCRdb's version contains in-frame clones alone and is incomplete. The table has under 150,000 clones, 70% to 80% seen once. On this clone: Its antigen is unknown.

Germline-derived CDR1 and CDR2 are LNHDA and SQIVND (reference sequence). The CDR3 length is 15 residues. With V trimmed by 7 bases and J by 5 bases, 9 bases remained unmatched. General observations from the study: Analyses of presence/absence relied on an assumption of roughly uniform sequencing depth across donors. The study had only CMV serostatus as immune exposure information.

The specimen was PBMCs. This sequence joins TRBV19 and TRBJ1-5; TRBD1 agrees at 9 bases. The TCR was taken from a woman in her fifties or sixties in good health and CMV-seropositive. The CDR3 here is CASTVLQGAHQPQHF. The DNA for the CDR3 is TGTGCCAGTACCGTTCTACAGGGGGCCCATCAGCCCCAGCATTTT.